This TCR beta chain was recovered during a study of shared clonotypes between healthy human individuals. With V trimmed by 7 bases and J by 5 bases, 16 bases remained unmatched. This CDR3 region has 16 residues. The germline V gene has CDR1 LNHDA and CDR2 SQIVND (reference sequence). As processed by the authors: Junction-only immunoSEQ data arrived without quality scores, meaning filtering differed. The protocol was immunoSEQ multiplex PCR, while the TCRdb copy is restricted to in-frame clones and leaves out a portion. That table furnishes V, J and clone size, whereas the DNA furnished D and trimming. This sample has about 470,000 clones; roughly three quarters occur once, and the top ten carry around 14%.

The chain employs TRBV19 and TRBJ2-5, with TRBD1 matching 7 bases. The TCR was taken from a middle-aged woman in good health. Some clones in this sample may be carry-over from other donors' samples. The sequencing input was PBMCs. As DNA, the CDR3 is TGTGCCAGTAAGGACACAACCGCAGGGGGTGGTGAGACCCAGTACTTC. This gives the protein CASKDTTAGGGETQYF.